A single sample gave rise to the 23 T cell receptor beta chains below, sequenced in a study of blood T cells in healthy people across ages. It was with a sample-barcoded 5' primer and a J-beta primer mix that a second PCR of roughly 7 to 12 cycles was run. A single record per CDR3 protein comes from TCRdb applying MiXCR to the 5' RACE reads. Of 1.5 million to 2 million distinct CDR3 sequences in the sample, approximately 30% were seen once. Input material: blood. These receptors were obtained from a woman aged 25 to 39 in good health.

In this sample, this clonotype turned up a few times. The gene calls are TRBV25-1 and TRBJ1-1; 7 bases match TRBD1. The J segment lost 5 bases and the V segment lost 7 bases, leaving 7 bases of the junction unmatched. Germline V CDR1 and CDR2: MGHDK, SYGVNS. The CDR3 is made up of 13 amino acids. The CDR3 spells CASTQTGMTEAFF. The DNA for the CDR3 is TGTGCCAGCACGCAGACAGGGATGACTGAAGCTTTCTTT.

The rearrangement uses TRBV5-1 and TRBJ1-2; 9 bases are a match to TRBD1. The trim removed 1 base at V and 6 bases at J, leaving 13 bases unmatched. Germline V gene lookup returns CDR1 SGHRS and CDR2 YFSETQ. This CDR3 comprises 17 residues. The CDR3 sequence is CASSLPGQGSLWDGYTF. The CDR3 bases are TGCGCCAGCAGCTTGCCTGGACAGGGGTCTTTATGGGATGGCTACACCTTC.

The rearrangement uses TRBV5-1 and TRBJ2-5; tentatively, D is TRBD2 (6 bases). In germline, CDR1 is SGHRS, CDR2 YFSETQ. The CDR3 length is 13 residues. Trimming stripped 7 bases from V and 5 bases from J, with 15 bases between. The CDR3 protein is CASGPRGGETQYF. The CDR3 bases are TGCGCCAGCGGCCCGCGGGGTGGGGAGACCCAGTACTTC.

The chain combines TRBV6-2 or TRBV6-3 with TRBJ2-2, with TRBD2 matching 8 bases. V was clipped by 0 bases and J by 6 bases; unmatched bases: 3. The CDR3 is 15 amino acids. In germline, CDR1 is MNHEY, CDR2 SVGEGT. The CDR3 DNA follows: TGTGCCAGCAGTTACTCCGGGAGGGTAGCCGGGGAGCTGTTTTTT. As protein: CASSYSGRVAGELFF.

This clonotype was observed a single time. The V and J genes are TRBV12-3 or TRBV12-4 and TRBJ1-1; maybe TRBD1 (5 bases). V shed 6 bases and J shed 3 bases, with 11 bases lying between them. This CDR3 region has 13 residues. This CDR3 is CASRTQDDTEAFF. The CDR3 DNA reads as TGTGCCAGCAGGACACAGGATGACACTGAAGCTTTCTTT.

On this clonotype: A single base separates this from a much larger clone, so it may be a read error. This chain joins TRBV29-1 and TRBJ2-7; D might be TRBD2 (5 bases). Germline-derived CDR1 and CDR2 are SQVTM and ANQGSEA. The CDR3 loop spans 14 amino acids. The CDR3 nucleotides read TGCGGCGTTGAAAAGCGGCAGAACGTGGACGAGCAGTACTTC. Protein: CGVEKRQNVDEQYF.

This clonotype was picked up a small number of times. The CDR3: CSVSGQGLGEAFF. For the CDR3, the DNA is TGCAGCGTTTCAGGACAGGGATTGGGTGAAGCTTTCTTT. The genes are TRBV29-1 and TRBJ1-1; TRBD1 aligns across 8 bases. Germline values: CDR1 SQVTM, CDR2 ANQGSEA. Trimming removed 5 bases from V and 7 bases from J; junction bases left unmatched: 9. This CDR3 has 13 amino acids. The complete variable domain, with remaining parts taken from reference TRBV29-1 and TRBJ1-1, reads SAVISQKPSRDICQRGTSLTIQCQVDSQVTMMFWYRQQPGQSLTLIATANQGSEATYESGFVIDKFPISRPNLTFSTLTVSNMSPEDSSIYLCSVSGQGLGEAFFGQGTRLTVV.

The sample holds many counts of this clonotype. V gene TRBV6-5 combines with J gene TRBJ2-1; the match to TRBD2 covers 13 bases. V lost 6 bases, J lost 6 bases, and 5 bases stayed unmatched. The CDR3 covers 15 residues. Looked up from germline, CDR1 is MNHEY and CDR2 is SVGAGI. The CDR3 DNA follows: TGTGCCAGCAGCCCCGGGACTAGCGGGACCAATGAGCAGTTCTTC. Amino acids: CASSPGTSGTNEQFF.

The V and J genes are TRBV7-2 and TRBJ2-4; D perhaps matches TRBD2 (6 bases). This CDR3 contains 16 residues. Germline lookup yields CDR1 SGHTA and CDR2 FQGNSA. V was shortened by 2 bases and J by 13 bases, with 24 bases between the two germline ends. In DNA form, the CDR3 reads TGTGCCAGCAGCTTACAGGGTAGCGGAATATACAATGAGCAGTACTTC. Amino acids: CASSLQGSGIYNEQYF.

This rearrangement joins TRBV15 to TRBJ2-3; D unclear. This CDR3 comprises 18 residues. Germline V gene lookup returns CDR1 LNHNV and CDR2 YYDKDF (reference sequence). The germline V and J ends were trimmed by 1 base and 5 bases, with 22 bases remaining between them. The CDR3 coding sequence is TGTGCCACCAGCAGAGTTAGGCCCCCCAACGGAAATGAAGATACGCAGTATTTT. This gives the protein CATSRVRPPNGNEDTQYF.

Ten or more counts support this clonotype. The chain employs TRBV11-3 and TRBJ1-2; TRBD1 aligns across 11 bases. Germline lookup yields CDR1 SGHNT and CDR2 YENEEA. V lost 3 bases, J lost 2 bases, and 5 bases stayed unmatched. The CDR3 spans 16 residues. The CDR3 sequence: CASSLGGQGGNYGYTF. The CDR3 region has the DNA TGTGCCAGCAGCTTGGGGGGACAGGGGGGAAACTATGGCTACACCTTC.

This clonotype was recorded many times. The chain carries TRBV9 and TRBJ2-7; either TRBD1 or TRBD2 may fit D (5 bases each). Trimming stripped 3 bases from V and 2 bases from J, with 12 bases between. This CDR3 contains 14 residues. Germline V gene sequence: CDR1 SGDLS, CDR2 YYNGEE. The CDR3 region has the DNA TGTGCCAGCAGCGCCCGGGACCGGGCCTACGAGCAGTACTTC. This encodes CASSARDRAYEQYF.

Concerning this clonotype itself: Just one base apart from a much larger clone, this may be a read error. The rearrangement uses TRBV7-7 and TRBJ2-5; 9 bases agree with TRBD1. Germline loops: CDR1 SSHAT, CDR2 FNYEAQ (reference sequence). This CDR3 contains 14 residues. The CDR3: CASSPRTGVETRYF. For the CDR3, the DNA is TGTGCCAGCAGCCCCCGGACAGGGGTAGAGACCCGGTACTTC.

This clonotype occurred many times. V is TRBV7-9 and J is TRBJ2-1; possibly TRBD2 for D (5 bases). The ends were cut back, 7 bases at V and 12 bases at J, with 25 bases in the middle. CDR1 and CDR2 from the germline V gene are SEHNR and FQNEAQ (reference sequence). This CDR3 is 15 amino acids long. The CDR3 is CASTLPGSQISGQFF. The CDR3 DNA reads as TGTGCCAGCACCTTGCCGGGATCCCAGATAAGTGGGCAGTTCTTC.

In its sample, this clonotype was seen a few times. J is TRBJ1-4 and V is TRBV5-5, with D possibly TRBD1 on 5 matching bases. CDR3 length: 16 amino acids. The germline V gene encodes CDR1 SGHKS and CDR2 YYEKEE (reference sequence). The V and J ends lost 0 bases and 4 bases respectively, with 13 bases between them. The CDR3 DNA reads as TGTGCCAGCAGCTTGGGGGGGATCCTATATAATGAAAAACTGTTTTTT. As protein: CASSLGGILYNEKLFF.

The rearrangement uses TRBV7-2 and TRBJ2-3; 7 nucleotides align to TRBD2. Germline CDR1 reads SGHTA; CDR2 reads FQGNSA. The CDR3 loop spans 16 amino acids. V shed 1 base, J shed 0 bases, and the junction held 4 bases outside the gene matches. The CDR3 DNA follows: TGTGCCAGCAGCTTAGTTCTCGGGGGGAGCACAGATACGCAGTATTTT. As protein: CASSLVLGGSTDTQYF.

There are a few counts of this clonotype. The chain uses TRBV5-1 and TRBJ2-5; 7 nucleotides match TRBD2. Germline CDR1 SGHRS, CDR2 YFSETQ. With V trimmed by 4 bases and J by 2 bases, 8 bases remained unmatched. This CDR3 is 15 amino acids long. The DNA of the CDR3 is TGCGCCAGCAGCCGCCGGGACTACCCTCAAGAGACCCAGTACTTC. Protein sequence: CASSRRDYPQETQYF. Using reference TRBV5-1 and TRBJ2-5 for the parts outside the CDR3, the full variable domain is KAGVTQTPRYLIKTRGQQVTLSCSPISGHRSVSWYQQTPGQGLQFLFEYFSETQRNKGNFPGRFSGRQFSNSRSEMNVSTLELGDSALYLCASSRRDYPQETQYFGPGTRLLVL.

This clonotype has ten or more counts. V usage is TRBV29-1 and J usage is TRBJ2-1, with D possibly matching TRBD1 (6 bases). The germline V gene encodes CDR1 SQVTM and CDR2 ANQGSEA. The V end was cut by 6 bases, the J end by 4 bases, with 13 bases between. The length of the CDR3 is 13 residues. CDR3 bases: TGCAGCGTAGACAGGTCTCAATACAATGAGCAGTTCTTC. Its protein product is CSVDRSQYNEQFF.

V gene TRBV5-1 combines with J gene TRBJ2-1; TRBD1 or TRBD2 may be the D gene (5 bases each). Germline V gene sequence: CDR1 SGHRS, CDR2 YFSETQ. The CDR3 has 16 amino acids. Deletions cut 4 bases from V and 0 bases from J, with 14 bases between. The CDR3 DNA sequence: TGCGCCAGCAGCGGGAGCCGGGGCAGCTCCTACAATGAGCAGTTCTTC. It is translated as CASSGSRGSSYNEQFF.

This clonotype occurred a few times. The rearrangement uses TRBV3-1 and TRBJ2-1; D is perhaps TRBD2 (6 bases). With 3 bases removed from V and 5 bases from J, the gap between germline ends came to 11 bases. This CDR3 is 14 amino acids long. From germline, CDR1 is LGHDT and CDR2 YNNKEL (reference sequence). CDR3 in DNA: TGTGCCAGCAGCCACCGAGCGGGCCACAATGAGCAGTTCTTC. Protein sequence: CASSHRAGHNEQFF.

The chain joins TRBV29-1 to TRBJ2-1; 8 positions match TRBD2. The V segment lost 8 bases and the J segment 6 bases; nucleotides outside the gene matches: 9. The CDR3 is 13 amino acids. Germline assignment: CDR1 SQVTM and CDR2 ANQGSEA. CDR3 protein: CSSPGAGANEQFF. In DNA form, the CDR3 reads TGCAGCTCTCCTGGAGCGGGGGCCAATGAGCAGTTCTTC.

V is TRBV6-1 and J is TRBJ1-2, with 12 nucleotides matching TRBD1. The CDR3 spans 16 residues. J lost 2 bases, V lost 8 bases, and 9 bases had no gene match. CDR1 is MNHNS and CDR2 is SASEGT in the germline V gene. CDR3 bases: TGTGCCAGCCAACGTGGGGACAGGGGGCTCAACTATGGCTACACCTTC. As protein: CASQRGDRGLNYGYTF.

This clonotype showed up just a few times. The chain links TRBV20-1 to TRBJ2-7; 11 bases map to TRBD2. Losses at the gene ends were 0 bases for V and 4 bases for J; bases not matched to a gene: 5. The V gene's germline CDR1 is DFQATT and CDR2 SNEGSKA (reference sequence). The CDR3 length is 15 residues. This chain's CDR3 is CSARDQLAGGYEQYF. Here the CDR3 DNA reads TGCAGTGCTAGAGATCAGCTAGCGGGGGGATACGAGCAGTACTTC.